Detailed here is one T cell receptor (beta chain). The record originates from a study of blood T cell repertoires in COVID-19. Study-level information: Both acute and convalescent COVID-19 samples were obtained from the United States, Italy and Spain. The cDNA or gDNA used as material had been derived from T cells, B-cell-depleted T cells, or PBMCs.

The table came from immunoSEQ multiplex PCR; TCRdb's copy has only in-frame clones and leaves some out. The sample holds about 100,000 clones, about 88% seen once. The germline CDR1 and CDR2 sequences are SGHRS and YFSETQ. The length of the CDR3 is 18 residues. V was pared by 3 bases and J by 5 bases, with 15 bases of the junction left unmatched. The sample taken for sequencing was peripheral blood. This receptor was obtained from a man older than 75 with active or convalescent COVID-19. The V gene is TRBV5-1, the J gene TRBJ2-2; 8 nucleotides align to TRBD1. As DNA, the CDR3 is TGCGCCAGCAGCTCCCCTGATCGTCAGGGGGCAAATACCGGGGAGCTGTTTTTT. It specifies CASSSPDRQGANTGELFF.